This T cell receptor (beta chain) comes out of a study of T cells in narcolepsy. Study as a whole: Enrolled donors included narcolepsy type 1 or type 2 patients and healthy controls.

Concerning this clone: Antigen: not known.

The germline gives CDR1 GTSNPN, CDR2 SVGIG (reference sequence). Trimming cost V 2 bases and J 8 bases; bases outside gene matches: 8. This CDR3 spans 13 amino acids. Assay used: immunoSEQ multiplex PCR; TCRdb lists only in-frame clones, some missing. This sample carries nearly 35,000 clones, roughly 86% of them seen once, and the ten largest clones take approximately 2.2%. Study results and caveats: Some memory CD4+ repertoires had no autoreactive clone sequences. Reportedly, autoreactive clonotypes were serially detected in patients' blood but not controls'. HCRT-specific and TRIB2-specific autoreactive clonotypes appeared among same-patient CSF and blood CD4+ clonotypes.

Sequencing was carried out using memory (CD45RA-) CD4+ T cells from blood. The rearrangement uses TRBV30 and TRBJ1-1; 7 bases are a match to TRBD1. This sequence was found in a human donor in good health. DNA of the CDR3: TGTGCCTGGAGTTCCCACAGGGGAGGGGAAGCTTTCTTT. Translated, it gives CAWSSHRGGEAFF.